This T cell receptor (beta chain) is drawn from a study of T cells after yellow fever vaccination. Study overall: Fractions of limited cellularity were prepared by means of SMART-Seq v4 Ultra Low Input.

This CDR3 is 12 amino acids long. Germline values: CDR1 MNHEY, CDR2 SVGEGT. Trimming shortened V by 0 bases and J by 7 bases, and 6 bases separated the two germline ends. Study conclusions and caveats: Abundant clonotypes from the bulk population could have been carried over as contaminants into FACS-sorted repertoires. Clones from primary vaccination mostly reappeared after the booster (about 97% CD4, about 85% CD8).

TCR cDNA was made by 5'RACE template switching, adding a universal primer site and UMIs. From the 5' RACE reads, TCRdb called clonotypes with MiXCR, one entry per CDR3 protein. The table lists hundreds of thousands of distinct CDR3 sequences, 3.6% of them singletons. This clonotype was seen many times. The antigen is unknown. J is TRBJ2-5 and V is TRBV6-2 or TRBV6-3; TRBD1 or TRBD2 may be the D gene (5 bases each). Source: PBMCs, taken on the day of the yellow fever booster vaccination. The source of this sequence is a young man who received the YFV17D yellow fever vaccine. CDR3 protein: CASSYSRGTQYF. The CDR3, as DNA: TGTGCCAGCAGTTACTCGAGGGGGACCCAGTACTTC.